This T cell receptor beta chain emerged from a study of blood T cell repertoires in COVID-19. Study-wide context: Acute and convalescent COVID-19 specimens originated in the United States, Italy and Spain. From T cells, B-cell-depleted T cells, or PBMCs came the material, which was cDNA or gDNA.

Those enrolled, adults aged roughly 18 to 95 years, came from around 25 US areas. Per the study methods: Researchers report that nucleated cell counts were estimated from reference gene primer amplification. The assay was immunoSEQ multiplex PCR, and TCRdb's table has in-frame clones only and misses some. The V and J calls and clone size come from that table; D and trimming were worked out from the DNA. The profile shows 150,000 to 250,000 clones, 80% to 85% of them singletons. The CDR3 length is 15 residues. V was clipped by 5 bases and J by 0 bases, with 11 bases between them. CDR1 and CDR2 (germline): SGDLS, YYNGEE.

Input material: PBMCs or T cells enriched from blood (not recorded which). This clonotype was obtained from a middle-aged man who had recovered from COVID-19. This sequence joins TRBV9 and TRBJ2-2, with D perhaps matching TRBD1 (6 bases). The chain's CDR3 is CASRTGHTNTGELFF. CDR3 DNA sequence: TGTGCCAGCAGAACGGGACATACGAACACCGGGGAGCTGTTTTTT.